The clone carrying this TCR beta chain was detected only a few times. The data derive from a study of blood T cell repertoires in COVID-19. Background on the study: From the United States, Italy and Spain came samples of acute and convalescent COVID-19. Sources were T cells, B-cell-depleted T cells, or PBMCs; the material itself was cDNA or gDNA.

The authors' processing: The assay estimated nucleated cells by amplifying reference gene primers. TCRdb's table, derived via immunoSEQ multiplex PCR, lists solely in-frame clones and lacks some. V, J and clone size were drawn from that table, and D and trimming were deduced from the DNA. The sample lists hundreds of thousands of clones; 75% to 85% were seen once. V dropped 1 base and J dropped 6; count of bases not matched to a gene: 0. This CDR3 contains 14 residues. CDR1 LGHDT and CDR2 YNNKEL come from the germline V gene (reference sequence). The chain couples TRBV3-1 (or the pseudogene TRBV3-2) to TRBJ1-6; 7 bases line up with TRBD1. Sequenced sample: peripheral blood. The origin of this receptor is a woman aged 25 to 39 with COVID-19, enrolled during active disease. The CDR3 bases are TGTGCCAGCAGCCAAGGGACAGGTAATTCACCCCTCCACTTT. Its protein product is CASSQGTGNSPLHF.